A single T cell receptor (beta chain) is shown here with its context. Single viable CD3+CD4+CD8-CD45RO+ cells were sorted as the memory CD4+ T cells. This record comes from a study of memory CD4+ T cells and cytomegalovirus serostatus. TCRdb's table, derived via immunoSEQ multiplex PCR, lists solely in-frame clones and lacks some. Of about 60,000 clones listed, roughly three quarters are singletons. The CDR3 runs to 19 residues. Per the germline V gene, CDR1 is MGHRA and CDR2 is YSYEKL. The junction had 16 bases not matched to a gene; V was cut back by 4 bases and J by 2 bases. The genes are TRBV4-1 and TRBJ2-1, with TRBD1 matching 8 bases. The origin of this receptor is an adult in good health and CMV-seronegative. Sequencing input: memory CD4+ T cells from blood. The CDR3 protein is CASSPQILQGVGAYNEQFF. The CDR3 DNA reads TGCGCCAGCAGCCCCCAAATCCTACAGGGGGTAGGGGCCTACAATGAGCAGTTCTTC.